The TCR beta chain described here comes from a study of blood T cell repertoires in COVID-19. Study context: Nucleic acid was either cDNA or gDNA, and it came from T cells, B-cell-depleted T cells, or PBMCs.

Germline-derived CDR1 and CDR2 are ENHRY and SYGVKD. With V trimmed by 6 bases and J by 4 bases, 13 bases remained unmatched. This CDR3 has 16 residues. Per the study methods: Scientists estimated how many nucleated cells there were by amplifying reference gene primers. The protocol was immunoSEQ multiplex PCR, while the TCRdb copy is restricted to in-frame clones and leaves out a portion. The V and J calls and clone size were taken over from that table, and D and trimming were inferred from the DNA. This repertoire shows under 60,000 clones, 80% to 90% found once; its top ten account for about 5.2%.

The receptor's source is a human donor in a cohort sampled during active COVID-19. The chain has TRBV10-3 and TRBJ1-2; 8 bases are a match to TRBD1. The specimen sequenced was peripheral blood. CDR3 nucleotides: TGTGCCATCAGCCCCGGGACAGGCCAGGCGGGCTATGGCTACACCTTC. This gives the protein CAISPGTGQAGYGYTF.